This T cell receptor (beta chain) was sequenced for a study of early T cells in non-severe SARS-CoV-2 infection. TCRdb processed the 5' RACE reads anew with MiXCR; each CDR3 protein has one entry. The sample consists of 100,000 to 150,000 distinct CDR3 sequences, 15% of them appearing once. This TCR came from an adult who was a healthcare worker with PCR-confirmed SARS-CoV-2 infection or an uninfected control (not recorded which). The specimen was whole blood.

The CDR3 DNA is TGCGCCAGCAGCACGACAGGGCTGGGCTACGAGCAGTACTTC. Encoded protein: CASSTTGLGYEQYF. This chain links TRBV5-1 with TRBJ2-7; 7 bases align to TRBD1. CDR3 length equals 14 residues. With 4 bases clipped from V and 3 bases from J, the junction kept 7 bases outside the gene matches. Germline-derived CDR1 and CDR2 are SGHRS and YFSETQ.